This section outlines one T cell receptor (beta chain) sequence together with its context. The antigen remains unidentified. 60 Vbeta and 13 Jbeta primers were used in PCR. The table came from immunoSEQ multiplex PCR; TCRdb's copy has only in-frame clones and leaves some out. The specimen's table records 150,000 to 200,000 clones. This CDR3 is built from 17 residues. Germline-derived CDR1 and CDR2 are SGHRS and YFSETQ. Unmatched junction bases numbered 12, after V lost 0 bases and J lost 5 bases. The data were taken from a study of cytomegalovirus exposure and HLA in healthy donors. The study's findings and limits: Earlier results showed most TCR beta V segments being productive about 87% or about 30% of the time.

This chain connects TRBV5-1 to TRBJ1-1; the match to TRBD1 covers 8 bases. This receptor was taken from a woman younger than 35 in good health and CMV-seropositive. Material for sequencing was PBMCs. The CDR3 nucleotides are TGCGCCAGCAGCTTGGCCGCCTTTCGGACAGGGAGGACTGAAGCTTTCTTT. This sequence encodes CASSLAAFRTGRTEAFF.